Sequencing of this T cell receptor (beta chain) was carried out in a study of blood T cell repertoires in COVID-19. As for the study in general: The samples span acute and convalescent COVID-19 from the United States, Italy and Spain. Sources were T cells, B-cell-depleted T cells, or PBMCs; the material itself was cDNA or gDNA.

Authors' processing steps: Nucleated cell number was recorded as an estimate derived from reference gene primer amplification. The data were produced by immunoSEQ multiplex PCR, yet TCRdb's version contains in-frame clones alone and is incomplete. That table gives V, J and clone size, and the DNA gave D and trimming. The data hold some 290,000 clones, with approximately 90% observed a single time. The V segment lost 0 bases and the J segment 6 bases; nucleotides outside the gene matches: 20. This CDR3 comprises 21 residues. The sequenced sample was peripheral blood. The chain recombines TRBV6-7 with TRBJ1-6; the match to TRBD1 covers 7 bases. TRBV6-7 is designated an ORF whose function remains uncertain. This sequence originates from a woman in her forties or fifties who had recovered from COVID-19. The CDR3 loop reads CASSYSSCASERQGFNSPLHF. As DNA, the CDR3 is TGTGCCAGCAGTTACTCGAGCTGCGCATCGGAGAGACAGGGCTTTAATTCACCCCTCCACTTT.